This T cell receptor (beta chain) was recovered during a study of T cell repertoires in cytomegalovirus infection. MiXCR, run by TCRdb on the reads, gives a single entry per CDR3 protein. The sample carries roughly 90,000 distinct CDR3 sequences, under 30% recorded once. Trimming took off 4 bases at V and 1 base at J, with 17 bases between the two ends. Germline CDR1 and CDR2: SGHRS and YFSETQ. The CDR3 length is 16 residues. This clonotype came up a few times. The antigen is undetermined. The sample was CD8+ T cells from cultured PBMCs, taken from culture after CMV antigen stimulation. The rearrangement uses TRBV5-1 and TRBJ1-2, with a possible D match to TRBD1 (6 bases). This clonotype was sampled from a human donor in good health (CMV status not recorded). Some clones in this sample may be carry-over from other donors' samples. The CDR3 region is CASSEPGQEFNYGYTF. The CDR3 DNA is TGCGCCAGCAGCGAGCCGGGACAAGAATTTAACTATGGCTACACCTTC.